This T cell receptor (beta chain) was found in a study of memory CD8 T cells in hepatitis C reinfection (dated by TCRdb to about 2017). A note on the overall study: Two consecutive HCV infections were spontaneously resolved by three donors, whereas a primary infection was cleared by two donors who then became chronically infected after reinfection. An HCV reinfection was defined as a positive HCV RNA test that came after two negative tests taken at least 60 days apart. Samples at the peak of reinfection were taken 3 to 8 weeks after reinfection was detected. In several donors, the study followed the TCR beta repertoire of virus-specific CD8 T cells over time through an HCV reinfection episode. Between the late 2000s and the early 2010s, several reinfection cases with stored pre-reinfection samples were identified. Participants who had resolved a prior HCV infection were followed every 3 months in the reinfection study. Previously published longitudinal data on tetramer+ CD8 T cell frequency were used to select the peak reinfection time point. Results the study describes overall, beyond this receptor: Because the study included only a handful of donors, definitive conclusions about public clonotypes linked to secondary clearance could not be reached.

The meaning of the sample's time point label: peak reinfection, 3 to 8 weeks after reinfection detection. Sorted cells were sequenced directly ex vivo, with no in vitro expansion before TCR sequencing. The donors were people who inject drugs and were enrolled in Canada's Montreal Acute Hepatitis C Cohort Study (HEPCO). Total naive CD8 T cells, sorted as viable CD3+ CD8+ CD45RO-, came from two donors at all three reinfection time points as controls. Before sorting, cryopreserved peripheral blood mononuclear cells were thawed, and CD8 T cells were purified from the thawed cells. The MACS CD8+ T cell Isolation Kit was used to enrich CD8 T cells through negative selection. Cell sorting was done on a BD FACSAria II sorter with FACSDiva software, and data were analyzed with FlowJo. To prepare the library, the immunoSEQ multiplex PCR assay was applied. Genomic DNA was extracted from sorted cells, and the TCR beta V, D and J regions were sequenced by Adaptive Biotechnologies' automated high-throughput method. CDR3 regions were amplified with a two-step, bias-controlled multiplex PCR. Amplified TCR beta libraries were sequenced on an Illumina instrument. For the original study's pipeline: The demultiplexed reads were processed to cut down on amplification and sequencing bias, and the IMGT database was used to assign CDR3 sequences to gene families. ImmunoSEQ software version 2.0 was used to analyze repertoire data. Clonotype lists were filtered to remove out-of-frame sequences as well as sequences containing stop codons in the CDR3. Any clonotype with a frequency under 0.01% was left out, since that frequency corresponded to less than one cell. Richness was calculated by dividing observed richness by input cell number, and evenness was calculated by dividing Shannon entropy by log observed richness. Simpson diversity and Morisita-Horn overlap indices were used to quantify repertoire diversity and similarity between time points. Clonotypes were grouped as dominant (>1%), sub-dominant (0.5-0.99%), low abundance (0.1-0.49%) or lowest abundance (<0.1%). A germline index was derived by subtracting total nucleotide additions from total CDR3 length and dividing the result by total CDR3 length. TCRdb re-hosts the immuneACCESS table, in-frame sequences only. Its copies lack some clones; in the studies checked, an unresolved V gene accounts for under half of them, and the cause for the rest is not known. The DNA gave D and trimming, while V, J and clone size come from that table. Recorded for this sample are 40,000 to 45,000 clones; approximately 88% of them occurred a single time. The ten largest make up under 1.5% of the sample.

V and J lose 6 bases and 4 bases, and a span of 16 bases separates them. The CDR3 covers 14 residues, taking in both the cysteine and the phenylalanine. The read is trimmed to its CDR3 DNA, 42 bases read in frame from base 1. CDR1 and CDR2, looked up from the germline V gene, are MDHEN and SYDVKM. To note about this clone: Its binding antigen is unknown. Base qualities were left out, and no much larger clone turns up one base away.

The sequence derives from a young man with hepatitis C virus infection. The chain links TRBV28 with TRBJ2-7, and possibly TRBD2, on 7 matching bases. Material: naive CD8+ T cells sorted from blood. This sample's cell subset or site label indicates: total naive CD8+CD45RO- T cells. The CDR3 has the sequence CASSTRGDYYEQYF. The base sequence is TGTGCCAGCAGCACAAGGGGGGACTATTACGAGCAGTACTTC. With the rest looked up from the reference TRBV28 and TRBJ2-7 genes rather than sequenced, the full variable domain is DVKVTQSSRYLVKRTGEKVFLECVQDMDHENMFWYRQDPGLGLRLIYFSYDVKMKEKGDIPEGYSVSREKKERFSLILESASTNQTSMYLCASSTRGDYYEQYFGPGTRLTVT.